One and the same sample provided the 5 T cell receptor beta chains below, sequenced in a study of T-cell reconstitution after alpha-beta-depleted transplantation in children. A TCRbeta library incorporating unique molecular identifiers was prepared. TCRdb independently ran MiXCR on the PCR reads; one entry per CDR3 protein. The table lists about 640,000 distinct CDR3 sequences, approximately 16% of them singletons. Sample: PBMCs from the stem cell graft donor, taken from the stem cell graft. These TCRs come from a human donor who donated a stem cell graft to a child with acute myeloid leukemia.

This clonotype has only a few counts. This chain links TRBV7-2 with TRBJ2-5, with 14 bases identical to TRBD2. V dropped 6 bases and J dropped 5; count of bases not matched to a gene: 11. The germline gives CDR1 SGHTA, CDR2 FQGNSA. The CDR3 totals 17 residues. The CDR3 nucleotides read TGTGCCAGCAGACTAGGGACTAGCGGGGGCCGGGGGGAGACCCAGTACTTC. This translates into CASRLGTSGGRGETQYF.

This clonotype turned up a few times. V gene TRBV4-1 combines with J gene TRBJ2-1; no firm D call. V was cut by 0 bases and J by 2 bases, with 11 bases left in between. This CDR3 spans 16 amino acids. Germline lookup yields CDR1 MGHRA and CDR2 YSYEKL. CDR3 sequence reads: CASSQEWGKPYNEQFF. For the CDR3, the DNA is TGCGCCAGCAGCCAAGAATGGGGAAAGCCCTACAATGAGCAGTTCTTC.

The J gene is TRBJ2-2, the V gene TRBV5-1; maybe TRBD2 (5 bases). This CDR3 has 14 amino acids. The germline V gene has CDR1 SGHRS and CDR2 YFSETQ. V was clipped by 2 bases and J by 9 bases, with 14 bases between them. CDR3 region: CASSLGSVARELFF. CDR3 in DNA: TGCGCCAGCAGCTTAGGGAGTGTGGCCCGGGAGCTGTTTTTT.

There are many counts of this clonotype. The CDR3 DNA follows: TGCGCCAGCAGCCAAAGGGGACCTACTAGGGGAGAGACCCAGTACTTC. This sequence encodes CASSQRGPTRGETQYF. The gene calls are TRBV4-3 and TRBJ2-5; perhaps D is TRBD1 or TRBD2 (5 bases each). Per the germline V gene, CDR1 is LGHNA and CDR2 is YSLEER. Trimming took off 2 bases at V and 4 bases at J, with 17 bases between the two ends. The CDR3 is 16 amino acids.

This clonotype has at least ten counts. The V gene is TRBV29-1, the J gene TRBJ1-5; no definite D call. Per the germline V gene, CDR1 is SQVTM and CDR2 is ANQGSEA. The length of the CDR3 is 11 residues. Trimming stripped 4 bases from V and 4 bases from J, with 5 bases between. CDR3 nucleotide sequence: TGCAGCGTTGGGATGAATCAGCCCCAGCATTTT. Translation gives CSVGMNQPQHF.